These T cell receptor beta chains were read from a single sample in a study of STAT3 mutations in large granular lymphocyte leukemia. Profiling relied on immunoSEQ multiplex PCR, and the TCRdb table lists in-frame clones only, not all of them. Of 500 to 750 clones in the sample, more than 30% were seen once. The material sequenced was peripheral blood mononuclear cells. All receptors come from a male patient between 45 and 60 years old with T-cell large granular lymphocyte leukemia. Some clones in this sample may be carry-over from other donors' samples. The CDR3 runs from the conserved cysteine through the conserved F or W. D genes are given only for firm matches. The listing skips clone size in some rows; elsewhere it reads once, few, many or a size class.

14	TRBV27	TRBJ2-1	.	.	CASRPTSSYNEQFF	TGTGCCAGCAGACCCACTAGTTCCTACAATGAGCAGTTCTTC
14	TRBV5-1	TRBJ2-5	once	.	CASSPTSGQETQYF	TGCGCCAGCAGCCCAACGTCCGGGCAAGAGACCCAGTACTTC
13	TRBV29-1	TRBJ2-1	few	TRBD1	CSARDRAHNEQFF	TGCAGCGCCAGGGACAGGGCCCACAATGAGCAGTTCTTC
14	TRBV30	TRBJ1-3	.	.	CAWSVTSTGNTIYF	TGTGCCTGGAGTGTAACATCGACTGGAAACACCATATATTTT
16	TRBV30	TRBJ2-3	few	.	CAWNPLGGRRTDTQYF	TGTGCCTGGAACCCCCTCGGGGGCAGACGCACAGATACGCAGTATTTT
13	TRBV27	TRBJ1-4	.	.	CASSLAVWEKLFF	TGTGCCAGCAGTTTGGCAGTATGGGAAAAACTGTTTTTT
13	TRBV27	TRBJ2-7	few	.	CASSGTSEDEQYF	TGTGCCAGCAGTGGGACGTCTGAGGACGAGCAGTACTTC
17	TRBV18	TRBJ1-1	.	TRBD1	CASSPGQTGGAGTEAFF	TGTGCCAGCTCACCAGGCCAGACAGGGGGCGCGGGGACTGAAGCTTTCTTT
13	TRBV5-4	TRBJ2-1	.	.	CASSRTQANEQFF	TGTGCCAGCAGCAGGACTCAAGCCAATGAGCAGTTCTTC
12	TRBV29-1	TRBJ1-1	.	.	CSVRKVNTEAFF	TGCAGCGTTCGGAAGGTGAACACTGAAGCTTTCTTT
15	TRBV28	TRBJ2-3	.	.	CASSPGTLPTDTQYF	TGTGCCAGCAGCCCCGGGACACTACCCACAGATACGCAGTATTTT
17	TRBV5-4	TRBJ2-3	.	TRBD2	CASSHDLAGAFTDTQYF	TGTGCCAGCAGCCACGACTTAGCGGGGGCTTTCACAGATACGCAGTATTTT
16	TRBV27	TRBJ1-5	.	TRBD1	CASSLSGTGGHQPQHF	TGTGCCAGCAGTTTATCGGGGACAGGGGGTCATCAGCCCCAGCATTTT
15	TRBV10-1	TRBJ2-5	large	TRBD1	CASSESGQKEETQYF	TGCGCCAGCAGTGAGTCGGGACAGAAAGAAGAGACCCAGTACTTC
14	TRBV4-3	TRBJ2-7	few	.	CASSWEVTTYEQYF	TGCGCCAGCAGCTGGGAGGTGACAACCTACGAGCAGTACTTC
12	TRBV30	TRBJ1-4	few	TRBD1	CAGTGESEKLFF	TGTGCCGGGACAGGGGAGAGTGAAAAACTGTTTTTT